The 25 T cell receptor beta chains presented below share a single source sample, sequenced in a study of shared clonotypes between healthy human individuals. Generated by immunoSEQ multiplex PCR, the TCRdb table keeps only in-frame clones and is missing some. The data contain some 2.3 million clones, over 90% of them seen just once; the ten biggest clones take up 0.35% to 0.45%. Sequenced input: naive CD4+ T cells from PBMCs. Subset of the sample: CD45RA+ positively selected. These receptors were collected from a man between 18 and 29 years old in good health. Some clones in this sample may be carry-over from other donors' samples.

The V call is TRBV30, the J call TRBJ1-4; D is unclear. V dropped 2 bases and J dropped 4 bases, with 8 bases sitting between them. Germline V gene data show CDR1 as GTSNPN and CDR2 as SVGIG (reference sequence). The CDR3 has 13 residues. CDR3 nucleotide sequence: TGTGCCTGGAGTCCTGCCTTTAATGAAAAACTGTTTTTT. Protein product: CAWSPAFNEKLFF. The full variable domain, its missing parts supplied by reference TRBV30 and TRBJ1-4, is SQTIHQWPATLVQPVGSPLSLECTVEGTSNPNLYWYRQAAGRGLQLLFYSVGIGQISSEVPQNLSASRPQDRQFILSSKKLLLSDSGFYLCAWSPAFNEKLFFGSGTQLSVL.

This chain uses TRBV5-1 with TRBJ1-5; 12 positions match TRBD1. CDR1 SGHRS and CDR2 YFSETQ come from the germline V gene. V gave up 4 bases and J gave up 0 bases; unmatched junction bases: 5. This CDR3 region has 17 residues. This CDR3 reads CASSPGQGAFSNQPQHF. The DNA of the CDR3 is TGCGCCAGCAGCCCGGGACAGGGGGCTTTTAGCAATCAGCCCCAGCATTTT.

The CDR3 spells CASSLGAGWRETQYF. The CDR3 region has the DNA TGTGCCAGCAGCTTGGGCGCAGGGTGGCGAGAGACCCAGTACTTC. The rearrangement joins TRBV5-4 to TRBJ2-5, with a weak D call TRBD1 (5 bases). The CDR3 contains 15 residues. Germline V gives CDR1 SGHNT, CDR2 YYREEE (reference sequence). Trimming cost V 0 bases and J 4 bases, with 13 bases left between them.

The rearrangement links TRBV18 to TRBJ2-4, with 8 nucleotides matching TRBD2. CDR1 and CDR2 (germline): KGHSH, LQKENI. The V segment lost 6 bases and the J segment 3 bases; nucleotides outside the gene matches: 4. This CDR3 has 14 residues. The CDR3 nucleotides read TGTGCCAGCTCTACCGGGACTAGCAAAAACATTCAGTACTTC. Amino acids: CASSTGTSKNIQYF.

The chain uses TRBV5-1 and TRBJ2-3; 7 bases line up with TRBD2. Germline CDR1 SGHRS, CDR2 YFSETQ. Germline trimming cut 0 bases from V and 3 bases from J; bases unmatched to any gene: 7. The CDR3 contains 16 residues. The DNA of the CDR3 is TGCGCCAGCAGCTTGGAAGGGGCGGGGGTTACAGATACGCAGTATTTT. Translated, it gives CASSLEGAGVTDTQYF.

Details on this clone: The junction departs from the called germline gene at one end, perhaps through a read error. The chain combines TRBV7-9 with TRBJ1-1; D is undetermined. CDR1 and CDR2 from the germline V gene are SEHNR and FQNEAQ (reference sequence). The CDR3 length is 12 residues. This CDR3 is CASSLLGREEVF. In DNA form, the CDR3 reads TGTGCCAGCAGCCTTCTTGGACGGGAAGAGGTCTTT.

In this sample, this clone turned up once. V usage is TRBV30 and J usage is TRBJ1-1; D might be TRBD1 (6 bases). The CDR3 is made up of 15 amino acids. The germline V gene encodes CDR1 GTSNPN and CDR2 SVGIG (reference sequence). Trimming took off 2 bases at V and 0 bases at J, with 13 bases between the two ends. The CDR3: CAWSNGQILNTEAFF. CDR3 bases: TGTGCCTGGAGTAACGGACAGATTCTGAACACTGAAGCTTTCTTT.

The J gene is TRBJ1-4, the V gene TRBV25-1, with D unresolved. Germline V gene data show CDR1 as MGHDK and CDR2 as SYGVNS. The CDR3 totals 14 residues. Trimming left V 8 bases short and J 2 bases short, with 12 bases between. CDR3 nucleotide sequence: TGTGCCAGCGCGGTACATGCGACTAATGAAAAACTGTTTTTT. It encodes CASAVHATNEKLFF.

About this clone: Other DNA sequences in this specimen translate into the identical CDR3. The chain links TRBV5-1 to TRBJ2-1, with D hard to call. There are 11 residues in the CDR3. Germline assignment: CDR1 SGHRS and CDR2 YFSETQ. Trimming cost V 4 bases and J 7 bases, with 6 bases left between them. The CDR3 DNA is TGCGCCAGCAGCGCGGCGAATGAGCAGTTCTTC. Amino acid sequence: CASSAANEQFF.

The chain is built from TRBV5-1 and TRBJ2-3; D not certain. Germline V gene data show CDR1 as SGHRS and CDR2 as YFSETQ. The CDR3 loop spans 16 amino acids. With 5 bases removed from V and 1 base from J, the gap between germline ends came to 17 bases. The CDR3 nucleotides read TGCGCCAGCAGTTTGACCCCTCAGGCGGGCACAGATACGCAGTATTTT. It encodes CASSLTPQAGTDTQYF.

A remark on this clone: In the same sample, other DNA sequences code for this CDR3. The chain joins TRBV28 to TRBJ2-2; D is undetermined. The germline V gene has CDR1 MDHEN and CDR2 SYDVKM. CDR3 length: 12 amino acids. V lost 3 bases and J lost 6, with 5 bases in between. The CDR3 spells CASSFLSGELFF. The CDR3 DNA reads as TGTGCCAGCAGTTTTTTGTCCGGGGAGCTGTTTTTT.

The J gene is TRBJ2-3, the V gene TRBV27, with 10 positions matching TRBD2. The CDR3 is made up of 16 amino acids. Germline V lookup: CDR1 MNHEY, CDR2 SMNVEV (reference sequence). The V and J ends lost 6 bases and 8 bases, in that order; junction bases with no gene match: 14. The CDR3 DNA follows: TGTGCCAGCAGAGCGGAACGGACTAGCGGCCAAGGTACGCAGTATTTT. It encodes CASRAERTSGQGTQYF.

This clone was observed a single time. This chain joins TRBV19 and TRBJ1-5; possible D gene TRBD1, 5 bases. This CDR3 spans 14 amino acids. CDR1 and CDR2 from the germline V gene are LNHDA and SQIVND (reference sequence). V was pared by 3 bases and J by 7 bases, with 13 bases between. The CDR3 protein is CASSIPGAGQPQHF. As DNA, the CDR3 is TGTGCCAGTAGTATCCCCGGGGCAGGCCAGCCCCAGCATTTT. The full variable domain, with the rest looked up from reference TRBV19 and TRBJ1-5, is DGGITQSPKYLFRKEGQNVTLSCEQNLNHDAMYWYRQDPGQGLRLIYYSQIVNDFQKGDIAEGYSVSREKKESFPLTVTSAQKNPTAFYLCASSIPGAGQPQHFGDGTRLSIL.

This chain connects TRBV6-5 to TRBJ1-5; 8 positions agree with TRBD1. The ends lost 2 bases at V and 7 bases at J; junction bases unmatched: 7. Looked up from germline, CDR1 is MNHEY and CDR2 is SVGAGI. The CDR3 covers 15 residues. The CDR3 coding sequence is TGTGCCAGCAGTTACGGCAGGGGGCGGTTCCAGCCCCAGCATTTT. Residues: CASSYGRGRFQPQHF.

The CDR3 spells CASSFWGRSTYNEQFF. The CDR3 coding sequence is TGTGCCAGCAGTTTTTGGGGGAGGAGCACCTACAATGAGCAGTTCTTC. The chain employs TRBV28 and TRBJ2-1; tentative D call: TRBD2 (6 bases). The germline gives CDR1 MDHEN, CDR2 SYDVKM. This CDR3 comprises 16 residues. The ends were cut back, 3 bases at V and 2 bases at J, with 14 bases in the middle.

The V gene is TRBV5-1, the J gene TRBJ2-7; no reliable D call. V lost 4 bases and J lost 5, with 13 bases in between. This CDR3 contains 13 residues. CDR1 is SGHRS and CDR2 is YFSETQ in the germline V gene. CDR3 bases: TGCGCCAGCAGCGACATCTCCCCCCACGAGCAGTACTTC. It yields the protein CASSDISPHEQYF. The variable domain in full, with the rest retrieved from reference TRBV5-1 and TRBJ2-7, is KAGVTQTPRYLIKTRGQQVTLSCSPISGHRSVSWYQQTPGQGLQFLFEYFSETQRNKGNFPGRFSGRQFSNSRSEMNVSTLELGDSALYLCASSDISPHEQYFGPGTRLTVT.

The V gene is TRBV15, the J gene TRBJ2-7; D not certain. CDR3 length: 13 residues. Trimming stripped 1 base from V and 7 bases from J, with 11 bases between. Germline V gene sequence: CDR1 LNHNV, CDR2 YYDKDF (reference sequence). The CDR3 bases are TGTGCCACCAGCAGAGCCCCTGGGTGGGAGCAGTACTTC. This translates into CATSRAPGWEQYF.

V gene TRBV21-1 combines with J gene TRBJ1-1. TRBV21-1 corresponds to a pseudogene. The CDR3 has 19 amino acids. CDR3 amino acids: CASGRELGRRFFMNTEAFF. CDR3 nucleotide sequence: TGTGCCAGCGGACGCGAGCTTGGACGGAGATTTTTCATGAACACTGAAGCTTTCTTT.

CDR3 sequence reads: CASSGGRSNQPQHF. CDR3 coding DNA: TGTGCCAGCAGTGGGGGTAGGAGCAATCAGCCCCAGCATTTT. The J gene is TRBJ1-5, the V gene TRBV2, with no clear D. The length of the CDR3 is 14 residues. The germline V and J ends were trimmed by 4 bases and 1 base, with 8 bases remaining between them. CDR1 is SNHLY and CDR2 is FYNNEI in the germline V gene.

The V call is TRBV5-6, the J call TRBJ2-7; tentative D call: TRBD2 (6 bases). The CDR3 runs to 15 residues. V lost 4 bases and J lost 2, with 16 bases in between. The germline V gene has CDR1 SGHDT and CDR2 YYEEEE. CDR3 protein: CASSRRKGRPYEQYF. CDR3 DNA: TGTGCCAGCAGCCGTAGGAAAGGGAGGCCCTACGAGCAGTACTTC. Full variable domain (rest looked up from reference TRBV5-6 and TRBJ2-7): DAGVTQSPTHLIKTRGQQVTLRCSPKSGHDTVSWYQQALGQGPQFIFQYYEEEERQRGNFPDRFSGHQFPNYSSELNVNALLLGDSALYLCASSRRKGRPYEQYFGPGTRLTVT.

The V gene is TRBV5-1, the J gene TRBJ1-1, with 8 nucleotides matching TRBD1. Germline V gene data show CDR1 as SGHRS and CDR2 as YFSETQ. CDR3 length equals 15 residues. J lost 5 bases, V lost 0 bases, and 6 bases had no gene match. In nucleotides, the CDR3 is TGCGCCAGCAGCTTGGGTCAGGGGGCGGGAACTGAAGCTTTCTTT. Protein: CASSLGQGAGTEAFF.

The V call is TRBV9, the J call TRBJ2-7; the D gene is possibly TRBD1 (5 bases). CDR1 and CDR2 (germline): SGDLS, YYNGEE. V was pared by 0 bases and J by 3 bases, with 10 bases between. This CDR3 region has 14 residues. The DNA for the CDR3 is TGTGCCAGCAGCGTAGGACAGATTTACTACGAGCAGTACTTC. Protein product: CASSVGQIYYEQYF.

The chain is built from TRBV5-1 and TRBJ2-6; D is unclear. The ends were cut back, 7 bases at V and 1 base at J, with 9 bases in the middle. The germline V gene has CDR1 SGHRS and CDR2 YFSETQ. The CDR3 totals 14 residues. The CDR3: CASGDTSGANVLTF. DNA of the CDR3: TGCGCCAGCGGGGATACTTCTGGGGCCAACGTCCTGACTTTC.

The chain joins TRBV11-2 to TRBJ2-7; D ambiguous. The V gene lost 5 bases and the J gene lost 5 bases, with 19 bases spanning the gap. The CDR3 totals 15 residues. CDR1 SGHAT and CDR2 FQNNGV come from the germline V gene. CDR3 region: CASSPTLSGSHEQYF. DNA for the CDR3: TGTGCCAGCAGCCCAACTTTATCGGGTTCCCACGAGCAGTACTTC.

Here the CDR3 DNA reads TGTGCCAGCAGCTTACGGGGGTTGGCCGATACGCAGTATTTT. It codes for CASSLRGLADTQYF. The chain combines TRBV11-1 with TRBJ2-3; tentative D call: TRBD2 (6 bases). The CDR3 consists of 14 residues. CDR1 SGHAT and CDR2 FQDESV come from the germline V gene (reference sequence). V was pared by 2 bases and J by 6 bases, with 12 bases between.